This T cell receptor beta chain was obtained from a study of blood T cell repertoires in COVID-19. Study as a whole: Some COVID-19 samples were acute and others convalescent; all came from the United States, Italy and Spain. From T cells, B-cell-depleted T cells, or PBMCs came the material, which was cDNA or gDNA.

CDR3 size: 12 residues. The germline V and J ends were trimmed by 1 base and 14 bases, with 12 bases remaining between them. Germline V lookup: CDR1 MDHEN, CDR2 SYDVKM. Here immunoSEQ multiplex PCR was the method, and the copy in TCRdb shows in-frame clones only, minus some. The sample carries 90,000 to 95,000 clones, more than 75% recorded once. Sequencing input: peripheral blood. The TCR comes from a woman older than 75 with active COVID-19. V gene TRBV28 combines with J gene TRBJ2-1; D might be TRBD2 (6 bases). The CDR3 bases are TGTGCCAGCAGTTTATCTAGCCGCGGGGAGTTCTTC. This translates into CASSLSSRGEFF.